Presented here are 16 T cell receptor beta chains from one specimen sequenced in a study of CD8 T cells in Susac syndrome. With random hexamers, reverse transcription was performed on about 0.5 to 1 ug of RNA. MiXCR, applied by TCRdb to the immunoSEQ multiplex PCR reads, yields one record per CDR3 protein. The table has approximately 170,000 distinct CDR3 sequences, roughly 95% seen once. The sequencing input was CD4+ T cells from PBMCs. The receptors were gathered from a human donor with multiple sclerosis.

The V gene is TRBV5-1, the J gene TRBJ1-3; D gene ambiguous. The CDR3 totals 16 residues. Germline CDR1 SGHRS, CDR2 YFSETQ. The ends were cut back, 0 bases at V and 0 bases at J, with 10 bases in the middle. DNA of the CDR3: TGCGCCAGCAGCTTGGTGGCGGCGGTCTCTGGAAACACCATATATTTT. As protein: CASSLVAAVSGNTIYF. Complete variable domain (other parts from reference TRBV5-1 and TRBJ1-3): KAGVTQTPRYLIKTRGQQVTLSCSPISGHRSVSWYQQTPGQGLQFLFEYFSETQRNKGNFPGRFSGRQFSNSRSEMNVSTLELGDSALYLCASSLVAAVSGNTIYFGEGSWLTVV.

The chain carries TRBV7-2 and TRBJ2-7; D is possibly TRBD1 (6 bases). V dropped 7 bases and J dropped 6 bases, with 16 bases sitting between them. Germline CDR1 SGHTA, CDR2 FQGNSA. This CDR3 spans 13 amino acids. The CDR3 coding sequence is TGTGCCAGCACTAACCAGGGGCGTCGCGAGCAGTACTTC. It is translated as CASTNQGRREQYF.

In its sample, this clonotype was seen once. The CDR3 DNA sequence: TGTGCCAGCAGCGTAGTGGGAGAAAAACTGTTTTTT. This encodes CASSVVGEKLFF. This chain joins TRBV9 and TRBJ1-4; D is ambiguous. The CDR3 covers 12 residues. V was cut by 0 bases and J by 8 bases, with 5 bases left in between. Germline V lookup: CDR1 SGDLS, CDR2 YYNGEE.

The V call is TRBV3-1, the J call TRBJ2-3, with 8 bases that match TRBD1. Losses at the gene ends were 0 bases for V and 6 bases for J; bases not matched to a gene: 2. The CDR3 consists of 14 residues. Per germline, CDR1 LGHDT and CDR2 YNNKEL (reference sequence). CDR3 in amino acids: CASSQDYRGDTQYF. The CDR3 coding sequence is TGTGCCAGCAGCCAAGATTACAGGGGGGATACGCAGTATTTT.

The V call is TRBV12-3 or TRBV12-4, the J call TRBJ1-2, with a weak D call TRBD1 (5 bases). CDR3 length: 13 amino acids. V was shortened by 4 bases and J by 2 bases, with 8 bases between the two germline ends. In nucleotides, the CDR3 is TGTGCCAGCAGTTCGAACAGGAACTATGGCTACACCTTC. As protein: CASSSNRNYGYTF.

The CDR3 DNA reads TGCAGCGCCGCCAGGGGATCTGAAGCTTTCTTT. Amino acid sequence: CSAARGSEAFF. The chain uses TRBV29-1 and TRBJ1-1; D is perhaps TRBD1 (6 bases). Germline CDR1 is SQVTM and CDR2 is ANQGSEA. The CDR3 is made up of 11 amino acids. With 7 bases removed from V and 6 bases from J, the gap between germline ends came to 12 bases.

The rearrangement uses TRBV20-1 and TRBJ2-1; D is uncertain. There are 13 residues in the CDR3. Trimming shortened V by 1 base and J by 4 bases, and 8 bases separated the two germline ends. The germline V gene has CDR1 DFQATT and CDR2 SNEGSKA (reference sequence). CDR3: CSARAEIYNEQFF. CDR3 nucleotide sequence: TGCAGTGCTAGAGCAGAGATTTACAATGAGCAGTTCTTC.

The chain couples TRBV27 to TRBJ2-2; perhaps TRBD2 as D (5 bases). Germline V gene sequence: CDR1 MNHEY, CDR2 SMNVEV (reference sequence). Trimming stripped 2 bases from V and 4 bases from J, with 11 bases between. This CDR3 is 15 amino acids long. The CDR3 DNA follows: TGTGCCAGCAGTTTACGGAGGTCGGCCACCGGGGAGCTGTTTTTT. It codes for CASSLRRSATGELFF.

The chain carries TRBV2 and TRBJ2-1, with TRBD2 as a possible D gene (6 bases). V dropped 6 bases and J dropped 12 bases, with 12 bases sitting between them. The germline V gene encodes CDR1 SNHLY and CDR2 FYNNEI. CDR3 length equals 11 residues. CDR3 loop: CASSGSIGQFF. For the CDR3, the DNA is TGTGCCAGCAGCGGGAGCATTGGGCAGTTCTTC.

The chain combines TRBV12-3 or TRBV12-4 with TRBJ1-1; perhaps TRBD1 as D (5 bases). This CDR3 is 11 amino acids long. Trimming shortened V by 6 bases and J by 11 bases, and 13 bases separated the two germline ends. The chain's CDR3 is CASSLRVEAFF. DNA for the CDR3: TGTGCCAGCAGCCTCAGGGTAGAGGCTTTCTTT.

This chain uses TRBV12-3 or TRBV12-4 with TRBJ2-5; D perhaps matches TRBD1 (6 bases). The CDR3 length is 12 residues. Trimming stripped 3 bases from V and 5 bases from J, with 7 bases between. The chain's CDR3 is CASSFQGETQYF. The CDR3 bases are TGTGCCAGCAGTTTTCAGGGGGAGACCCAGTACTTC.

As DNA, the CDR3 is TGTGCCAGCAGTTTTCGGCAGGTTGGGTATGGCTACACCTTC. Encoded protein: CASSFRQVGYGYTF. The chain couples TRBV28 to TRBJ1-2; D is ambiguous. CDR1 MDHEN and CDR2 SYDVKM come from the germline V gene. This CDR3 has 14 residues. V gave up 3 bases and J gave up 5 bases, with 13 bases separating them.

The rearrangement links TRBV25-1 to TRBJ1-2; D not certain. The CDR3 spans 12 residues. The V and J ends lost 0 bases and 8 bases respectively, with 7 bases between them. Per the germline V gene, CDR1 is MGHDK and CDR2 is SYGVNS. The CDR3 here is CASSEYPGGYTF. The CDR3 nucleotides are TGTGCCAGCAGTGAATACCCGGGGGGCTACACCTTC.

The genes are TRBV12-5 and TRBJ2-4; D might be TRBD1 or TRBD2, each matching 5 bases. CDR1 LGHNT and CDR2 FRNRAP come from the germline V gene. The CDR3 contains 15 residues. Deletions cut 5 bases from V and 0 bases from J, with 11 bases between. The CDR3 loop reads CASGRGGLAKNIQYF. CDR3 nucleotides: TGTGCTAGTGGTCGGGGCGGACTAGCCAAAAACATTCAGTACTTC.

V is TRBV29-1 and J is TRBJ1-3; the D gene is possibly TRBD1 (6 bases). V was clipped by 6 bases and J by 0 bases, with 15 bases between them. The CDR3 extends over 15 amino acids. Germline assignment: CDR1 SQVTM and CDR2 ANQGSEA. The CDR3 sequence is CSVIQGSNSGNTIYF. The CDR3, as DNA: TGCAGCGTGATACAGGGCTCAAACTCTGGAAACACCATATATTTT.

V usage is TRBV11-2 and J usage is TRBJ2-1; a weak D match, TRBD1 (6 bases). The germline V gene encodes CDR1 SGHAT and CDR2 FQNNGV. This CDR3 is built from 14 residues. Deletions cut 0 bases from V and 8 bases from J, with 11 bases between. The CDR3 DNA follows: TGTGCCAGCAGCTTAGAGCCTGGGGGCGATGAGCAGTTCTTC. Translated: CASSLEPGGDEQFF. Filled out from reference TRBV11-2 and TRBJ2-1, the complete variable domain reads EAGVAQSPRYKIIEKRQSVAFWCNPISGHATLYWYQQILGQGPKLLIQFQNNGVVDDSQLPKDRFSAERLKGVDSTLKIQPAKLEDSAVYLCASSLEPGGDEQFFGPGTRLTVL.